Listed below are T cell receptor beta chains from one sample, sequenced in a study of shared clonotypes between healthy human individuals. Sequencing used immunoSEQ multiplex PCR; TCRdb keeps in-frame clones, though not all of them. The sample lists hundreds of thousands of clones; just under 97% were seen once. Sequencing input: naive CD8+ T cells sorted from blood. These TCRs come from a woman in her twenties or thirties in good health. Each CDR3 is given with its conserved first and last residue. The order of the fields is V gene, J gene, clone size, D gene, CDR3 DNA, CDR3 protein. D genes are given only for firm matches. Not all rows give a size; the values are once, few, many and, for expanded clones, a class.

TRBV27	TRBJ2-1	-	TRBD2	TGTGCCAGCAGTTTAGGGCCGGGAGGGGTATACAATGAGCAGTTCTTC	CASSLGPGGVYNEQFF
TRBV11-2	TRBJ2-7	-	-	TGTGCCAGCAGTAACTACGAGCAGTACTTC	CASSNYEQYF
TRBV28	TRBJ2-3	once	-	TGTGCCAGCAGTTCCGACTACCTTCGGGAGAAAAGCACAGATACGCAGTATTTT	CASSSDYLREKSTDTQYF
TRBV11-2	TRBJ2-7	-	-	TGTGCCAGCAGCTTAGTTAAGGGGGTTTCCGAGCAGTACTTC	CASSLVKGVSEQYF
TRBV7-2	TRBJ2-7	-	-	TGTGCCAGCAGCTTAGCGGGGGCGGGAGCCTCCTACGAGCAGTACTTC	CASSLAGAGASYEQYF
TRBV28	TRBJ1-2	-	TRBD1	TGTGCCAGCAGTTTATGGGACAGGGGTAATGGCTACACCTTC	CASSLWDRGNGYTF
TRBV28	TRBJ1-5	-	TRBD1	TGTGCCAGCCACGGAGCGGGGGGACAGCATCAGCCCCAGCATTTT	CASHGAGGQHQPQHF
TRBV19	TRBJ2-2	-	-	TGTGCCAGTTCAGCCACCCGGATGACTAACACCGGGGAGCTGTTTTTT	CASSATRMTNTGELFF
TRBV2	TRBJ2-3	-	-	TGTGCCAGCAGTCCTAATTCGGTAGGGGGGGCAGATACGCAGTATTTT	CASSPNSVGGADTQYF
TRBV19	TRBJ2-1	-	TRBD2	TGTGCCAGTAGTACCCCGAGACTAGCGGGATGGCTCTACAATGAGCAGTTCTTC	CASSTPRLAGWLYNEQFF
TRBV5-4	TRBJ1-1	-	-	TGTGCCAGCAGCTTGGCCTTAGGGACGAGGGACCCTGAAGCTTTCTTT	CASSLALGTRDPEAFF
TRBV25-1	TRBJ2-7	-	TRBD2	TGTGCCAGCAGTGTTAGCGGGAGTACCATGAACGAGCAGTACTTC	CASSVSGSTMNEQYF
TRBV4-1	TRBJ2-1	-	-	TGCGCCAGCAGCCATATTGGCTCCTACAATGAGCAGTTCTTC	CASSHIGSYNEQFF
TRBV7-9	TRBJ1-2	-	-	TGTGCCAGCAGCTTAGGGGGGCCTAACTATGGCTACACCTTC	CASSLGGPNYGYTF
TRBV27	TRBJ2-1	-	-	TGTGCCAGCAGCCAAGGACTCAGCAATGAGCAGTTCTTC	CASSQGLSNEQFF
TRBV28	TRBJ2-7	-	TRBD1	TGTGCCAGCAGTTTATTGGACAGGGGGCTCAGCTCCTACGAGCAGTACTTC	CASSLLDRGLSSYEQYF
TRBV4-1	TRBJ2-1	-	-	TGCGCCAGCACGAACCACAATGAGCAGTTCTTC	CASTNHNEQFF
TRBV5-1	TRBJ2-7	once	TRBD2	TGCGCCAGCAGCTTAACCCGGGAGGGGATGTACGAGCAGTACTTC	CASSLTREGMYEQYF
TRBV4-1	TRBJ2-4	few	-	TGCGCCAGCAGCCAAGAGCCAGGGGCGAACATTCAGTACTTC	CASSQEPGANIQYF
TRBV7-9	TRBJ2-7	-	-	TGTGCCAGCAGCTTAGTGTCGACAAAAAGCTCCTACGAGCAGTACTTC	CASSLVSTKSSYEQYF
TRBV28	TRBJ1-2	-	-	TGTGCCTACCTCAGCCACAGGGAGGGAGCTAACTATGGCTACACCTTC	CAYLSHREGANYGYTF
TRBV28	TRBJ1-4	-	-	TGTGCCAGCAGTTCGACACCAAATGAAAAACTGTTTTTT	CASSSTPNEKLFF
TRBV13	TRBJ2-5	-	-	TGTGCCACCAAACAGGCAGACAATCCTCAAGAGACCCAGTACTTC	CATKQADNPQETQYF
TRBV11-2	TRBJ2-1	-	-	TGTGCCAGCAGCTTTATCCGGGATGAGCAGTTCTTC	CASSFIRDEQFF
TRBV27	TRBJ2-7	once	-	TGTGCCAGCAGTACCGGGGGCAGCTCCTACGAGCAGTACTTC	CASSTGGSSYEQYF
TRBV27	TRBJ2-3	-	-	TGTGCCAGCAGTTTTATCTTTGGCGGTGATACGCAGTATTTT	CASSFIFGGDTQYF
TRBV14	TRBJ2-7	-	TRBD1	TGTGCCAGCAGCTCACCGGGACAGAGATACGAGCAGTACTTC	CASSSPGQRYEQYF
TRBV10-1	TRBJ2-2	-	-	TGCGCCAGCAGTATCGACAGACCCACCGGGGAGCTGTTTTTT	CASSIDRPTGELFF
TRBV11-1	TRBJ2-7	-	-	TGTGCCAGCAGCTCAGCGGATGCTTCCTACGAGCAGTACTTC	CASSSADASYEQYF
TRBV10-2	TRBJ2-7	-	-	TGCGCCACCCAAGGGGGTGTGTACGAGCAGTACTTC	CATQGGVYEQYF
TRBV27	TRBJ2-7	-	-	TGTGCCAGCAGTTTTCGGGGGCCACTCTACGAGCAGTACTTC	CASSFRGPLYEQYF
TRBV5-1	TRBJ1-2	-	-	TGCGCCAGCAGCTTGGACAGGGTGGGAGGCTACACCTTC	CASSLDRVGGYTF
TRBV7-9	TRBJ2-7	-	TRBD1	TGTGCCAGCAGCTTGGGACAGAGATACGAGCAGTACTTC	CASSLGQRYEQYF
TRBV6-5	TRBJ1-1	-	-	TGTGCCAGCAGTTACGGGGGGGGCCCGGCCACTGAAGCTTTCTTT	CASSYGGGPATEAFF
TRBV9	TRBJ2-3	once	-	TGTGCCAGCAGCGCCCGGACTGACCTCACAGATACGCAGTATTTT	CASSARTDLTDTQYF
TRBV28	TRBJ2-3	once	TRBD2	TGTGCCAGCAGTTTCCGAGCGGGAGTGGATACGCAGTATTTT	CASSFRAGVDTQYF
TRBV15	TRBJ2-2	once	-	TGTGCCACCAGCACACGGGATCACGGGGAGCTGTTTTTT	CATSTRDHGELFF
TRBV9	TRBJ1-1	-	-	TGTGCCAGCAGCGTAGTTGGGGGGAACACTGAAGCTTTCTTT	CASSVVGGNTEAFF
TRBV27	TRBJ1-1	-	TRBD1	TGTGCCAGCAGTCCGGGGACAGAAACTTTCTTT	CASSPGTETFF
TRBV27	TRBJ2-1	-	TRBD2	TGTGCCAGCACCTGGGGCGGGAGCCACAATGAGCAGTTCTTC	CASTWGGSHNEQFF